Presented here are 32 T cell receptor beta chains from one specimen sequenced in a study of Tregs in tolerant kidney transplant recipients (dated by TCRdb to the late 2010s). The time point label, read with the paper, signifies: blood sample drawn before combined kidney and bone marrow transplant. The method behind the library was the immunoSEQ multiplex PCR assay. In its TCRdb copy, this immuneACCESS table keeps in-frame sequences only and misses some clones. Where compared with another copy, unresolved V genes explain less than half of these, and the others have no known cause. This sample has 90,000 to 130,000 clones in its table, and 90% of those were observed once. The biggest ten clones account for 0.34% of the sample. The source material was CD4+ T cells from blood, sampled before the transplant. The receptors were gathered from a human donor who received a combined kidney and bone marrow transplant.

The rearrangement uses TRBV5-1 and TRBJ2-7; D is possibly TRBD2 (8 bases). V shed 0 bases and J shed 7 bases, with 17 bases lying between them. The CDR3 covers 15 residues. Per the germline V gene, CDR1 is SGHRS and CDR2 is YFSETQ. This CDR3 is CASSLDRGLGGEQYF. CDR3 sequence (DNA): TGCGCCAGCAGCTTGGACAGGGGACTAGGTGGGGAGCAGTACTTC.

This rearrangement joins TRBV7-2 to TRBJ2-3; TRBD2 might be the D (6 bases). The CDR3 runs to 15 residues. Germline CDR1 and CDR2: SGHTA and FQGNSA. Trimming took off 2 bases at V and 2 bases at J, with 11 bases between the two ends. Here the CDR3 reads CASSLRGLITDTQYF. The CDR3 coding sequence is TGTGCCAGCAGCTTAAGGGGACTGATCACAGATACGCAGTATTTT.

The V call is TRBV9, the J call TRBJ2-1; 9 bases line up with TRBD2. Germline values: CDR1 SGDLS, CDR2 YYNGEE. This CDR3 region has 18 residues. J lost 2 bases, V lost 1 base, and 10 bases had no gene match. The CDR3 region is CASSVIKTSGAPYNEQFF. CDR3 sequence (DNA): TGTGCCAGCAGCGTAATTAAGACTAGCGGAGCCCCCTACAATGAGCAGTTCTTC.

V usage is TRBV29-1 and J usage is TRBJ1-1; unclear D gene. Germline loops: CDR1 SQVTM, CDR2 ANQGSEA. V was cut by 4 bases and J by 1 base, with 7 bases left in between. The CDR3 sequence is 12 residues long. The CDR3 loop reads CSVARGNTEAFF. The DNA for the CDR3 is TGCAGCGTTGCCCGGGGGAACACTGAAGCTTTCTTT.

The chain has TRBV7-2 and TRBJ2-1; perhaps TRBD1 as D (6 bases). Germline V gene data show CDR1 as SGHTA and CDR2 as FQGNSA. The CDR3 extends over 13 amino acids. V was trimmed by 3 bases and J by 5 bases, leaving 8 bases between them. The CDR3 nucleotides are TGTGCCAGCAGCTTGGGGGCCCACAATGAGCAGTTCTTC. This translates into CASSLGAHNEQFF.

CDR3 nucleotides: TGTGCCAGCAGCTCTAGCGGGGGGGAGATCGAGCAGTTCTTC. Amino acid sequence: CASSSSGGEIEQFF. The chain carries TRBV2 and TRBJ2-1; 12 nucleotides line up with TRBD2. There are 14 residues in the CDR3. J was trimmed by 10 bases and V by 6 bases; bases with no gene match: 7. CDR1 SNHLY and CDR2 FYNNEI come from the germline V gene.

The chain joins TRBV28 to TRBJ1-5, with TRBD1 identical over 8 bases. The junction had 3 bases not matched to a gene; V was cut back by 5 bases and J by 6 bases. The CDR3 is 13 amino acids. Germline V CDR1 and CDR2: MDHEN, SYDVKM. The CDR3 protein is CASSPGGGQPQHF. In DNA, the CDR3 is TGTGCCAGCAGTCCAGGGGGCGGTCAGCCCCAGCATTTT.

V usage is TRBV7-9 and J usage is TRBJ2-3; D is unclear. V was cut by 2 bases and J by 0 bases, with 6 bases left in between. From germline, CDR1 is SEHNR and CDR2 FQNEAQ (reference sequence). The CDR3 is 14 residues long. CDR3 in DNA: TGTGCCAGCAGCTTAACATCCAGCACAGATACGCAGTATTTT. Translation: CASSLTSSTDTQYF.

Worth noting for this clone: The DNA is left out, because the CDR3 cannot be placed on it with certainty; the CDR3 is given as TCRdb lists it. The chain employs TRBV9 and TRBJ1-3; the table calls TRBD1, which could not be checked here. The CDR3 sequence runs 12 residues, both termini included. Germline loops: CDR1 SGDLS, CDR2 YYNGEE. This CDR3 is CASSVGGGAPHF.

The chain links TRBV27 to TRBJ1-5, with D perhaps matching TRBD1 (5 bases). Germline V lookup: CDR1 MNHEY, CDR2 SMNVEV (reference sequence). Deletions cut 6 bases from V and 0 bases from J, with 12 bases between. This CDR3 has 15 residues. The CDR3 here is CASRRTGDSNQPQHF. The CDR3 nucleotides are TGTGCCAGCAGGAGAACAGGAGATAGCAATCAGCCCCAGCATTTT.

The rearrangement joins TRBV7-6 to TRBJ2-1; 8 bases align to TRBD1. This CDR3 region has 14 residues. V shed 2 bases, J shed 8 bases, and the junction held 5 bases outside the gene matches. Germline V gives CDR1 SGHVS, CDR2 FNYEAQ. CDR3 nucleotide sequence: TGTGCCAGCAGCTTAAAGGGACAGGTGGATGAGCAGTTCTTC. Protein product: CASSLKGQVDEQFF.

The rearrangement links TRBV2 to TRBJ1-1, with D tentatively TRBD1 (6 bases). From germline, CDR1 is SNHLY and CDR2 FYNNEI. V was cut by 10 bases and J by 9 bases, with 18 bases left in between. The CDR3 spans 12 residues. CDR3: CATKGGALQAFF. The CDR3 DNA follows: TGTGCCACCAAGGGGGGGGCCCTACAAGCTTTCTTT. Variable domain in full (rest from reference TRBV2 and TRBJ1-1): EPEVTQTPSHQVTQMGQEVILRCVPISNHLYFYWYRQILGQKVEFLVSFYNNEISEKSEIFDDQFSVERPDGSNFTLKIRSTKLEDSAMYFCATKGGALQAFFGQGTRLTVV.

J is TRBJ2-5 and V is TRBV4-1, with 11 bases matching TRBD2. The CDR3 consists of 17 residues. The V segment lost 1 base and the J segment 5 bases; nucleotides outside the gene matches: 9. In germline, CDR1 is MGHRA, CDR2 YSYEKL. The CDR3 here is CASSQVGTSGKRETQYF. CDR3 coding DNA: TGCGCCAGCAGCCAAGTGGGGACTAGCGGTAAGAGGGAGACCCAGTACTTC.

The chain couples TRBV25-1 to TRBJ1-1, with 12 bases matching TRBD1. The V segment lost 2 bases and the J segment 6 bases; nucleotides outside the gene matches: 7. The CDR3 totals 16 residues. Germline V lookup: CDR1 MGHDK, CDR2 SYGVNS. The CDR3 nucleotides read TGTGCCAGCAGTGAAAGTACCGGGACAGGGGGCTCTGAAGCTTTCTTT. This sequence encodes CASSESTGTGGSEAFF.

V usage is TRBV19 and J usage is TRBJ2-7, with unresolved D. Germline V gives CDR1 LNHDA, CDR2 SQIVND (reference sequence). V gave up 0 bases and J gave up 1 base, with 7 bases separating them. CDR3 length equals 14 residues. The CDR3 DNA reads as TGTGCCAGTAGTATAGAGTCACGGTCCTACGAGCAGTACTTC. Protein product: CASSIESRSYEQYF.

This chain uses TRBV5-6 with TRBJ1-1; tentative D call: TRBD1 (5 bases). Germline V gene lookup returns CDR1 SGHDT and CDR2 YYEEEE. The CDR3 runs 16 residues. V gave up 4 bases and J gave up 0 bases, with 16 bases separating them. Written as DNA, the CDR3 is TGTGCCAGCAGCCCCGGGCGGGGCGCCTTGAACACTGAAGCTTTCTTT. It specifies CASSPGRGALNTEAFF.

The chain carries TRBV5-1 and TRBJ1-2, with D unclear. The V end was cut by 3 bases, the J end by 2 bases, with 14 bases between. The CDR3 is 15 residues long. Germline V gene sequence: CDR1 SGHRS, CDR2 YFSETQ. The CDR3 DNA sequence: TGCGCCAGCAGCTATCTCGAGGGAGGGAACTATGGCTACACCTTC. Encoded protein: CASSYLEGGNYGYTF.

The J gene is TRBJ2-2, the V gene TRBV5-1; D may be TRBD1 (6 bases). Germline V gene data show CDR1 as SGHRS and CDR2 as YFSETQ. The CDR3 consists of 15 residues. V was trimmed by 5 bases and J by 3 bases, leaving 14 bases between them. CDR3 region: CASRLQGLDTGELFF. CDR3 nucleotide sequence: TGCGCCAGCAGATTACAGGGTCTCGACACCGGGGAGCTGTTTTTT.

The chain is built from TRBV29-1 and TRBJ1-2; possible D gene TRBD1, 5 bases. The V end lost 2 bases, the J end lost 4 bases, and 14 bases lay between the germline ends. The CDR3 has 14 residues. Germline V gives CDR1 SQVTM, CDR2 ANQGSEA. The CDR3, as DNA: TGCAGCGTTGAACAAGGACGGGGGGTCTATGGCTACACCTTC. Its translation: CSVEQGRGVYGYTF.

This clone turned up a few times. The chain recombines TRBV5-6 with TRBJ2-7; perhaps TRBD2 as D (6 bases). The CDR3 loop spans 12 amino acids. Germline V gene lookup returns CDR1 SGHDT and CDR2 YYEEEE. V lost 4 bases, J lost 6 bases, and 11 bases lay in between. The CDR3 loop is CASSPAGREQYF. CDR3 nucleotides: TGTGCCAGCAGCCCTGCGGGACGCGAGCAGTACTTC.

This sequence joins TRBV6-5 and TRBJ1-2; the D is unclear. Trimming left V 8 bases short and J 4 bases short, with 14 bases between. Germline values: CDR1 MNHEY, CDR2 SVGAGI. The length of the CDR3 is 13 residues. The CDR3 nucleotides are TGTGCCAGCGGGCGCGGGCGCGGCTATGGCTACACCTTC. Amino acids: CASGRGRGYGYTF.

The V call is TRBV2, the J call TRBJ2-3, with 8 bases identical to TRBD1. Per germline, CDR1 SNHLY and CDR2 FYNNEI. V was clipped by 7 bases and J by 2 bases; unmatched bases: 5. This CDR3 has 14 amino acids. The CDR3 reads CASTMGQDTDTQYF. The DNA for the CDR3 is TGTGCCAGCACGATGGGACAGGACACAGATACGCAGTATTTT.

V usage is TRBV6-5 and J usage is TRBJ2-2, with a weak D call TRBD2 (6 bases). Trimming cost V 5 bases and J 7 bases, with 14 bases left between them. The germline CDR1 and CDR2 sequences are MNHEY and SVGAGI. The CDR3 contains 14 residues. CDR3 sequence: CASSRAGGLGELFF. The CDR3 bases are TGTGCCAGCAGTCGCGCCGGGGGTCTCGGGGAGCTGTTTTTT.

The chain uses TRBV15 and TRBJ2-7, with TRBD1 matching over 10 bases. V lost 1 base and J lost 2; bases outside the gene matches: 8. This CDR3 spans 17 amino acids. From germline, CDR1 is LNHNV and CDR2 YYDKDF (reference sequence). The CDR3 nucleotides read TGTGCCACCAGCAGAGGGGGGACAGGGGCCGCCACCTACGAGCAGTACTTC. This translates into CATSRGGTGAATYEQYF.

V gene TRBV28 combines with J gene TRBJ2-1; perhaps TRBD1 as D (6 bases). The CDR3 runs 12 residues. The V end was cut by 0 bases, the J end by 9 bases, with 6 bases between. Germline loops: CDR1 MDHEN, CDR2 SYDVKM. The CDR3: CASSLWGAEQFF. CDR3 bases: TGTGCCAGCAGTTTATGGGGGGCTGAGCAGTTCTTC.

The rearrangement joins TRBV19 to TRBJ2-3, with 7 bases matching TRBD2. V was pared by 5 bases and J by 7 bases, with 9 bases of the junction left unmatched. CDR3 length: 14 amino acids. Germline-derived CDR1 and CDR2 are LNHDA and SQIVND (reference sequence). The chain's CDR3 is CASSSSGAANTQYF. The DNA for the CDR3 is TGTGCCAGTAGTTCGAGCGGGGCCGCGAATACGCAGTATTTT.

This clone was recorded only once. The chain uses TRBV25-1 and TRBJ1-4; D unclear. The V and J ends lost 3 bases and 3 bases respectively, with 8 bases between them. CDR1 is MGHDK and CDR2 is SYGVNS in the germline V gene. The CDR3 extends over 14 amino acids. The CDR3 DNA reads as TGTGCCAGCAGTGAGGCCCCCCCTAATGAAAAACTGTTTTTT. This sequence encodes CASSEAPPNEKLFF.

The chain links TRBV2 to TRBJ2-7; a possible D gene is TRBD1 (5 bases). This CDR3 is 12 amino acids long. Trimming shortened V by 7 bases and J by 2 bases, and 9 bases separated the two germline ends. Germline values: CDR1 SNHLY, CDR2 FYNNEI. The CDR3 spells CASIRRAYEQYF. The CDR3 nucleotides are TGTGCCAGCATACGCAGGGCCTACGAGCAGTACTTC.

V is TRBV5-1 and J is TRBJ1-4; weak D call: TRBD1 (6 bases). V was shortened by 0 bases and J by 6 bases, with 18 bases between the two germline ends. This CDR3 is 17 amino acids long. Germline V lookup: CDR1 SGHRS, CDR2 YFSETQ. CDR3: CASSLGNSRQGYEKLFF. In DNA, the CDR3 is TGCGCCAGCAGCTTGGGAAACAGCCGTCAGGGGTATGAAAAACTGTTTTTT.

V and J are TRBV19 and TRBJ1-6, with a possible D match to TRBD1 (6 bases). Germline V CDR1 and CDR2: LNHDA, SQIVND (reference sequence). V was clipped by 2 bases and J by 8 bases, with 10 bases between them. The CDR3 runs 14 residues. Here the CDR3 DNA reads TGTGCCAGTAGTATAATGGGGGCTGATTCACCCCTCCACTTT. It specifies CASSIMGADSPLHF. Full variable domain (rest looked up from reference TRBV19 and TRBJ1-6): DGGITQSPKYLFRKEGQNVTLSCEQNLNHDAMYWYRQDPGQGLRLIYYSQIVNDFQKGDIAEGYSVSREKKESFPLTVTSAQKNPTAFYLCASSIMGADSPLHFGNGTRLTVT.

The chain joins TRBV29-1 to TRBJ2-6; possible D gene TRBD2, 5 bases. Germline V lookup: CDR1 SQVTM, CDR2 ANQGSEA. The V gene lost 5 bases and the J gene lost 1 base, with 9 bases spanning the gap. CDR3 length equals 14 residues. CDR3 sequence reads: CSVSGKSGANVLTF. The CDR3 DNA is TGCAGCGTTTCGGGGAAATCTGGGGCCAACGTCCTGACTTTC.

CDR3 loop: CASTRAGQNNQPQHF. CDR3 DNA sequence: TGTGCCAGTACCCGCGCGGGACAGAACAATCAGCCCCAGCATTTT. The chain combines TRBV19 with TRBJ1-5, with TRBD1 matching 7 bases. V was clipped by 7 bases and J by 3 bases; unmatched bases: 9. This CDR3 comprises 15 residues. Germline V lookup: CDR1 LNHDA, CDR2 SQIVND (reference sequence).